The clone carrying this T cell receptor (beta chain) was seen only a few times. Its specificity is not known. Sampling times: baseline, cycle 4 day 1, cycle 7 day 1. The data originate from a study of OX40 agonist ivuxolimab in advanced cancers. Study results and limitations: In the 0.1 to 3.0 mg/kg range, CD4+ and CD8+ blood T cells had expanded clonally by week 6.

The CDR3 length is 20 residues. With 3 bases clipped from V and 3 bases from J, the junction kept 17 bases outside the gene matches. Germline V lookup: CDR1 LGHNA, CDR2 YSLEER. Libraries were prepared by immunoSEQ multiplex PCR; TCRdb keeps only in-frame clonotypes and omits some of them. Altogether 30,000 to 40,000 clones are present, approximately 80% being singletons, with the ten largest covering about 19%. This clonotype originated in an adult with an advanced solid tumor such as melanoma, head and neck, liver or kidney cancer. The J gene is TRBJ1-2, the V gene TRBV4-3, with 12 bases lining up with TRBD1. The sample consisted of CD4+ or CD8+ T cells sorted from blood, taken in a trial of the OX40 agonist ivuxolimab. The CDR3 region has the DNA TGCGCCAGCAGCCATCCCTTTACCGGGACAGGGGGCGAAGTATACTATGGCTACACCTTC. Protein sequence: CASSHPFTGTGGEVYYGYTF.